This T cell receptor (beta chain) emerged from a study of blood T cells in healthy people across ages. Study-level points and caveats: TCR beta diversity, measured per million T cells, fell in a roughly linear way with age. The long-lived group displayed more naive CD4+ cells, plus higher diversity, than the aged donors did. Expanded clonotype shifts may have been confounded, as the donors had an unknown CMV status.

On this clonotype itself: The antigen is not known.

The CDR3 totals 15 residues. Then a second PCR, running roughly 7 to 11 cycles, was carried out with a sample-barcoded 5' primer and a J-beta primer mix. TCRdb ran MiXCR on the 5' RACE reads and lists one entry per CDR3 protein. The sample carries roughly 900,000 distinct CDR3 sequences, about 44% recorded once. The TCR was taken from a man aged 25-45 years in good health. Sequenced input: blood. V usage is TRBV21-1 and J usage is TRBJ1-6; the table's TRBD1 call for D was not verified on the DNA. TRBV21-1 is deemed a pseudogene. DNA of the CDR3: TGTGCCAGCCCCCGGTGTAGCTCCTATAATTCACCCCTCCACTTT. Its protein product is CASPRCSSYNSPLHF.